The T cell receptor (beta chain) described here comes from a study of T cells expressing NK-cell markers. The overall study: Sorted CD3+CD56+NKG2C+, CD3+CD56+NKG2C- and CD3+CD56-NKG2C+ T cells supplied TCR beta repertoires.

General study findings and limits: NKG2C+ dominant clonotypes from several donors made up about 1.0-7.5% of CD8+ T cells.

The CDR3 totals 15 residues. TCRdb reprocessed the 5' RACE reads; each CDR3 protein has one entry and no DNA is given. This repertoire comprises some 410,000 distinct CDR3 sequences; its ten largest clones make up approximately 6.8%. To note about this clonotype: Its antigen is unidentified.

The sequenced material came from blood T cells: a sorted CD56 or NKG2C T cell subset, CD4+ or CD8+ T cells, or bulk PBMC T cells (not recorded which). This TCR was recovered from a woman aged 18-70 years in good health. The chain uses TRBV12-3 or TRBV12-4 and TRBJ1-1. The CDR3 here is CASSLGRPPNTEAFF.